One and the same sample provided the 28 T cell receptor beta chains below, sequenced in a study of blood T cells in healthy people across ages. Next came a second PCR, run for about 6 to 12 cycles, which used a sample-barcoded 5' primer along with a J-beta primer mix. MiXCR, applied by TCRdb to the 5' RACE reads, yields one record per CDR3 protein. The data hold about 1.5 million distinct CDR3 sequences, with 40% to 50% observed a single time. The sequenced sample consisted of blood. The source of these receptors is a woman aged 18 to 35 in good health.

V is TRBV10-3 and J is TRBJ2-7, with D unresolved. V lost 7 bases and J 3 bases, leaving 13 bases between the germline ends. There are 13 residues in the CDR3. Per the germline V gene, CDR1 is ENHRY and CDR2 is SYGVKD. The CDR3 loop reads CAIKDSIHYEQYF. The DNA for the CDR3 is TGTGCCATCAAGGATTCTATTCACTACGAGCAGTACTTC.

As to this clonotype: The junction departs from the called germline gene at one end, perhaps through a read error. V gene TRBV7-2 combines with J gene TRBJ2-1; 9 bases line up with TRBD2. This CDR3 has 15 amino acids. Germline V CDR1 and CDR2: SGHTA, FQGNSA. For the CDR3, the DNA is TGTGCCAGCAGTTCCCCCGAGAGCGGGAGGAATGAGCAGGTCTTC. This sequence encodes CASSSPESGRNEQVF.

This clonotype was detected only a few times. The chain uses TRBV12-3 or TRBV12-4 and TRBJ2-1, with D possibly being TRBD1 (5 bases). V lost 6 bases and J lost 0, with 12 bases in between. The CDR3 runs 15 residues. The CDR3 sequence: CASSPQAVSYNEQFF. CDR3 nucleotide sequence: TGTGCCAGCAGCCCACAGGCTGTCTCCTACAATGAGCAGTTCTTC.

The rearrangement uses TRBV27 and TRBJ1-2; tentative D call: TRBD1 (6 bases). The CDR3 covers 13 residues. V lost 5 bases to trimming and J lost 6 bases, with 13 bases between them. Per the germline V gene, CDR1 is MNHEY and CDR2 is SMNVEV (reference sequence). CDR3 region: CASSVQGGDGYTF. CDR3 sequence (DNA): TGTGCCAGCAGTGTACAGGGTGGCGATGGCTACACCTTC.

This clonotype was detected a few times. The chain links TRBV27 to TRBJ2-5; no reliable D call. V lost 3 bases to trimming and J lost 6 bases, with 14 bases between them. The CDR3 has 14 amino acids. Germline V gene sequence: CDR1 MNHEY, CDR2 SMNVEV (reference sequence). The CDR3 DNA is TGTGCCAGCAGTTTTTCCGGAACCCTGAAGACCCAGTACTTC. It translates to CASSFSGTLKTQYF.

This clonotype has a handful of counts. CDR3 protein: CASSPFSGGLYNEQFF. The CDR3 bases are TGTGCCAGCAGCCCCTTCTCGGGAGGACTCTACAATGAGCAGTTCTTC. This chain connects TRBV12-3 or TRBV12-4 to TRBJ2-1; TRBD2 matches 7 bases. The V gene end was trimmed by 6 bases and the J gene end by 3 bases; junction bases not matched to a gene: 11. The CDR3 spans 16 residues.

This clonotype occurred a few times. V is TRBV24-1 and J is TRBJ2-2, with a weak D call TRBD1 (6 bases). The V gene's germline CDR1 is KGHDR and CDR2 SFDVKD. V was clipped by 8 bases and J by 1 base, with 10 bases between them. The length of the CDR3 is 14 residues. The DNA for the CDR3 is TGTGCCACCAATCAGGGGCGGAACACCGGGGAGCTGTTTTTT. Its protein product is CATNQGRNTGELFF.

V gene TRBV10-3 combines with J gene TRBJ2-5, with TRBD2 as a possible D gene (5 bases). The length of the CDR3 is 15 residues. Trimming pared 2 bases from V and 1 base from J, leaving 11 bases between. CDR1 is ENHRY, CDR2 SYGVKD, per germline. CDR3 sequence (DNA): TGTGCCATCAGTGAGGCGGGCCACCTCCAAGAGACCCAGTACTTC. It yields the protein CAISEAGHLQETQYF.

The chain joins TRBV9 to TRBJ1-4; D may be TRBD1 (5 bases). Trimming left V 0 bases short and J 2 bases short, with 14 bases between. Germline V gene data show CDR1 as SGDLS and CDR2 as YYNGEE. The CDR3 is 17 residues long. CDR3 nucleotide sequence: TGTGCCAGCAGCGTAGGTCCCGCGCGGGGGACTAATGAAAAACTGTTTTTT. Translated, it gives CASSVGPARGTNEKLFF. The full variable domain, with the rest looked up from reference TRBV9 and TRBJ1-4, is DSGVTQTPKHLITATGQRVTLRCSPRSGDLSVYWYQQSLDQGLQFLIQYYNGEERAKGNILERFSAQQFPDLHSELNLSSLELGDSALYFCASSVGPARGTNEKLFFGSGTQLSVL.

This chain joins TRBV15 and TRBJ1-2; D not resolved. This CDR3 is 13 amino acids long. Trimming stripped 5 bases from V and 2 bases from J, with 9 bases between. Germline loops: CDR1 LNHNV, CDR2 YYDKDF (reference sequence). For the CDR3, the DNA is TGTGCCACCAGCCAAACAGCAAACTATGGCTACACCTTC. Translating gives CATSQTANYGYTF. Drawing the rest from reference TRBV15 and TRBJ1-2, the complete variable domain is DAMVIQNPRYQVTQFGKPVTLSCSQTLNHNVMYWYQQKSSQAPKLLFHYYDKDFNNEADTPDNFQSRRPNTSFCFLDIRSPGLGDTAMYLCATSQTANYGYTFGSGTRLTVV.

The genes are TRBV20-1 and TRBJ2-3; D possibly uses TRBD1 or TRBD2 (5 bases each). In germline, CDR1 is DFQATT, CDR2 SNEGSKA (reference sequence). This CDR3 contains 15 residues. Trimming removed 1 base at V and 3 bases at J, with 14 bases between. DNA for the CDR3: TGCAGTGCTAGAGGGGGGAGCTCCCAAACAGATACGCAGTATTTT. It codes for CSARGGSSQTDTQYF.

This clonotype was detected a few times. V gene TRBV7-6 combines with J gene TRBJ2-7, with 11 bases identical to TRBD1. There are 16 residues in the CDR3. Trimming cost V 2 bases and J 5 bases; bases outside gene matches: 8. The germline CDR1 and CDR2 sequences are SGHVS and FNYEAQ. The CDR3 spells CASSLTRTGGMNEQYF. For the CDR3, the DNA is TGTGCCAGCAGCTTAACAAGGACAGGGGGCATGAACGAGCAGTACTTC.

This clonotype was recorded many times. The genes are TRBV5-5 and TRBJ2-1, with D perhaps TRBD2 (6 bases). The CDR3 runs to 15 residues. V was pared by 0 bases and J by 4 bases, with 11 bases between. Germline V gene lookup returns CDR1 SGHKS and CDR2 YYEKEE (reference sequence). CDR3 DNA sequence: TGTGCCAGCAGCTTGGGCGGGGTCGGTTACAATGAGCAGTTCTTC. Its translation: CASSLGGVGYNEQFF.

The chain uses TRBV12-3 or TRBV12-4 and TRBJ2-2, with D possibly matching TRBD1 (6 bases). This CDR3 has 15 amino acids. V lost 6 bases to trimming and J lost 6 bases, with 17 bases between them. The CDR3 nucleotides are TGTGCCAGCAGCACTGGACAGACCTCTCCCGGGGAGCTGTTTTTT. Translation: CASSTGQTSPGELFF.

The genes are TRBV6-1 and TRBJ1-4, with 7 bases lining up with TRBD1. CDR1 and CDR2 (germline): MNHNS, SASEGT. V lost 5 bases, J lost 13 bases, and 16 bases stayed unmatched. This CDR3 has 15 amino acids. The CDR3 DNA reads TGTGCCAGCAGTAGCCCCGGGACAGCCCTATCAATACTGTTTTTT. It is translated as CASSSPGTALSILFF.

J is TRBJ2-7 and V is TRBV27, with 7 bases matching TRBD2. The CDR3 length is 14 residues. Per the germline V gene, CDR1 is MNHEY and CDR2 is SMNVEV (reference sequence). The V gene end was trimmed by 6 bases and the J gene end by 3 bases; junction bases not matched to a gene: 8. The CDR3 spells CASRPSGGNYEQYF. Here the CDR3 DNA reads TGTGCCAGCAGGCCTAGCGGAGGGAACTACGAGCAGTACTTC.

The rearrangement uses TRBV14 and TRBJ2-1; 10 bases agree with TRBD1. The CDR3 contains 18 residues. V was clipped by 0 bases and J by 10 bases; unmatched bases: 15. Germline V gives CDR1 SGHDN, CDR2 FVKESK. This chain's CDR3 is CASSQEGQGGIGLGEQFF. The CDR3 nucleotides read TGTGCCAGCAGCCAAGAAGGACAGGGGGGGATTGGCCTAGGGGAGCAGTTCTTC.

The chain combines TRBV6-1 with TRBJ1-1, with TRBD1 identical over 7 bases. The V and J ends lost 9 bases and 0 bases, in that order; junction bases with no gene match: 4. The CDR3 contains 13 residues. Germline V gene data show CDR1 as MNHNS and CDR2 as SASEGT. CDR3 sequence: CASQTGVNTEAFF. The DNA for the CDR3 is TGTGCCAGTCAAACAGGGGTGAACACTGAAGCTTTCTTT.

This clonotype was observed a few times. The chain combines TRBV18 with TRBJ1-2, with D uncertain. Trimming left V 3 bases short and J 2 bases short, with 19 bases between. Germline loops: CDR1 KGHSH, CDR2 LQKENI. CDR3 length: 17 residues. The CDR3 DNA follows: TGTGCCAGCTCACCGGAGAGATACACCCCGCTCAACTATGGCTACACCTTC. Encoded protein: CASSPERYTPLNYGYTF.

The rearrangement uses TRBV18 and TRBJ1-6, with 10 nucleotides matching TRBD1. J gave up 7 bases and V 4 bases, and 7 bases lay outside the gene matches. Germline CDR1 is KGHSH and CDR2 is LQKENI. The CDR3 totals 16 residues. CDR3 sequence (DNA): TGTGCCAGCTCACGGGGGACAGGGGCGACCAATTCACCCCTCCACTTT. It translates to CASSRGTGATNSPLHF. The variable domain in full, completed from reference TRBV18 and TRBJ1-6, reads NAGVMQNPRHLVRRRGQEARLRCSPMKGHSHVYWYRQLPEEGLKFMVYLQKENIIDESGMPKERFSAEFPKEGPSILRIQQVVRGDSAAYFCASSRGTGATNSPLHFGNGTRLTVT.

The chain carries TRBV13 and TRBJ2-1; 10 bases map to TRBD1. V dropped 4 bases and J dropped 9; count of bases not matched to a gene: 9. The CDR3 totals 15 residues. Germline-derived CDR1 and CDR2 are PRHDT and FYEKMQ (reference sequence). CDR3 sequence reads: CASSSGQGREVEQFF. CDR3 coding DNA: TGTGCCAGCAGCTCGGGACAGGGGAGGGAGGTTGAGCAGTTCTTC. The full variable domain, in which reference TRBV13 and TRBJ2-1 provide the parts outside the CDR3, is AAGVIQSPRHLIKEKRETATLKCYPIPRHDTVYWYQQGPGQDPQFLISFYEKMQSDKGSIPDRFSAQQFSDYHSELNMSSLELGDSALYFCASSSGQGREVEQFFGPGTRLTVL.

At least ten counts were recorded for this clonotype. This sequence joins TRBV7-2 and TRBJ2-4, with 11 positions matching TRBD2. CDR3 length: 20 residues. V dropped 3 bases and J dropped 2; count of bases not matched to a gene: 15. Germline-derived CDR1 and CDR2 are SGHTA and FQGNSA. This CDR3 reads CASSFPTSGAVRVPKNIQYF. The CDR3 bases are TGTGCCAGCAGCTTTCCGACTAGCGGGGCGGTTCGGGTTCCCAAAAACATTCAGTACTTC.

The sample holds a few counts of this clonotype. The V gene is TRBV7-9, the J gene TRBJ2-3; D is uncertain. This CDR3 has 16 residues. Germline CDR1 and CDR2: SEHNR and FQNEAQ (reference sequence). V was clipped by 5 bases and J by 6 bases, with 21 bases between them. This chain's CDR3 is CASSQYVGSLRDTQYF. Here the CDR3 DNA reads TGTGCCAGCAGCCAATATGTGGGCAGCCTGAGGGATACGCAGTATTTT.

CDR3 nucleotide sequence: TGCAGTGCTAGAGATAGCTCAGGGCTCACTGAAGCTTTCTTT. Its translation: CSARDSSGLTEAFF. The genes are TRBV20-1 and TRBJ1-1; D might be TRBD1 (5 bases). CDR3 size: 14 residues. Trimming pared 0 bases from V and 4 bases from J, leaving 12 bases between. Germline V gives CDR1 DFQATT, CDR2 SNEGSKA (reference sequence).

This clonotype has just a few counts. This chain joins TRBV2 and TRBJ1-4; D uncertain. There are 15 residues in the CDR3. Germline loops: CDR1 SNHLY, CDR2 FYNNEI. Trimming cost V 6 bases and J 0 bases, with 11 bases left between them. CDR3 bases: TGTGCCAGCAGGGTTTATGGGCCAACTAATGAAAAACTGTTTTTT. Translating gives CASRVYGPTNEKLFF.

This clonotype was seen more than once but under ten times. V and J are TRBV2 and TRBJ2-3; D is perhaps TRBD1 or TRBD2 (7 bases each). Trimming cost V 3 bases and J 5 bases, with 15 bases left between them. Germline V CDR1 and CDR2: SNHLY, FYNNEI. There are 15 residues in the CDR3. CDR3 in amino acids: CASSDPGRGGDTQYF. CDR3 sequence (DNA): TGTGCCAGCAGTGACCCAGGCAGGGGGGGAGATACGCAGTATTTT.

The chain recombines TRBV20-1 with TRBJ1-2; maybe TRBD1 (6 bases). The V gene's germline CDR1 is DFQATT and CDR2 SNEGSKA (reference sequence). The CDR3 sequence is 11 residues long. V lost 8 bases and J lost 8, with 15 bases in between. CDR3 nucleotide sequence: TGCAGTTCTGTGAGAGGGGGAGGCTACACCTTC. Residues: CSSVRGGGYTF.

The V gene is TRBV12-3 or TRBV12-4, the J gene TRBJ1-5, with 7 bases lining up with TRBD1. V dropped 6 bases and J dropped 0; count of bases not matched to a gene: 8. The CDR3 has 16 residues. The CDR3 protein is CASSRGTDYSNQPQHF. The DNA of the CDR3 is TGTGCCAGCAGCCGTGGGACAGATTATAGCAATCAGCCCCAGCATTTT.